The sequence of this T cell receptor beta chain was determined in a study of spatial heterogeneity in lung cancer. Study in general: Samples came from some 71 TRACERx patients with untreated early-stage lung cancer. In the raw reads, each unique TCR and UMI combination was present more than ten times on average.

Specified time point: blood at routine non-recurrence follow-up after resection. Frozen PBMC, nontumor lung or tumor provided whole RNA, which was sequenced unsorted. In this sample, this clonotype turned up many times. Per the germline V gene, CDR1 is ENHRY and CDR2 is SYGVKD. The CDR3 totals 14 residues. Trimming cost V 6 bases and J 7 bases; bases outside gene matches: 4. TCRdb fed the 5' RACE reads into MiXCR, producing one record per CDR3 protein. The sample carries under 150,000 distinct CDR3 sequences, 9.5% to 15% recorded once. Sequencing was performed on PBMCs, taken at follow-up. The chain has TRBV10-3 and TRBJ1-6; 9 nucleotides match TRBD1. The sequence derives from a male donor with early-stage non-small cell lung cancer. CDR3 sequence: CAIRRDRVNSPLHF. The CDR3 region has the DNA TGTGCCATCAGGAGGGACAGGGTAAATTCACCCCTCCACTTT.